This TCR beta chain was identified during a study of blood T cell repertoires in COVID-19 (dated by TCRdb to 2018 to 2021). With regard to the full study: Samples from collaborators originated in the United States, Italy and Spain and spanned both the acute and convalescent phases of COVID-19. Samples came from the ongoing ImmuneRACE study (first 160 participants) plus 1,254 subjects from 6 global collaborators. The prospective study material was composed of cDNA or gDNA derived from T cells, B-cell-depleted T cells, or PBMCs. The sample metadata nearly always contained a de-identified subject ID, COVID-19 status, age in years and sex. Where HLA class I and class II types were available, the types were taken from metadata supplied by the sample provider, not from assay-based typing. The dataset comprised deeply sampled blood TCRbeta repertoires from subjects exposed to, actively infected with, or recovered from COVID-19. The repertoires were released in a freely available public database meant as a resource for research on the immune response to SARS-CoV-2. General conclusions and limits of the study: Clinical and demographic metadata were provided uncurated, with the amount varying by source and participant.

TCRbeta CDR3 regions were amplified from genomic DNA by means of the immunoSEQ Assay, a bias-controlled multiplex PCR. In the authors' own workflow: Within the assay, amplification of reference gene primers was used to estimate how many nucleated cells each sample contained. To quantify the absolute abundance of each unique TCRbeta CDR3 rearrangement, sequence reads were collapsed and filtered. Productive Simpson clonality was computed per sample as the square root of Simpson's diversity index over productive rearrangements. TCRdb obtained this table from immuneACCESS and retained in-frame rearrangements with V and J assigned. These tables miss some clones; where compared with another copy, unresolved V genes account for less than half of the shortfall, and the remainder is unexplained. V, J and clone size reflect that table, while D and trimming were determined from the DNA. The table for this sample lists more than 85,000 clones; about 88% of them were counted only once. The ten largest clonotypes hold 2.9% of the sample.

Collaborating institutions collected whole blood in K2EDTA tubes following their own protocols. For TCRbeta analysis, collaborators shipped samples in one of three forms: frozen whole blood, isolated PBMCs, or DNA extracted from either of those sample types. V loses 3 bases, J loses 0 bases, and the germline ends lie 9 bases apart. The CDR3 runs 15 residues from the cysteine to the phenylalanine. Only the CDR3 DNA is retained, 45 bases long and in frame from the first base. Taken from the germline V gene (reference sequence), the CDR1 and CDR2 loops are MNHEY and SMNVEV. Points on this clone: No cognate antigen has been identified for it. No base quality values were provided; no much bigger clone lies one nucleotide off.

The sample comprised peripheral blood. The receptor was isolated from a woman of 80 years or more with acute or convalescent COVID-19. Here the chain combines TRBV27 and TRBJ2-1, and possibly TRBD1, on 6 matching bases. The CDR3 loop reads CASSFRDISYNEQFF. At the DNA level, the sequence is TGTGCCAGCAGTTTCCGGGACATCTCCTACAATGAGCAGTTCTTC.